The table lists the clone carrying this TCR beta chain with many counts. Its cognate antigen is unknown. TCRdb analysed the RACE reads with MiXCR anew, one entry per CDR3 protein. The repertoire has fewer than 95,000 distinct CDR3 sequences, 9.5% to 12% of them found once; the top ten carry less than 2.5%. The CDR3 runs 17 residues. J was trimmed by 1 base and V by 5 bases; bases with no gene match: 6. CDR1 is LNHNV, CDR2 YYDKDF, per germline (reference sequence). This specimen belongs to a study of human T cells and chemical hapten exposure. Study background: Patch tests delivered 0.01% DPC to the upper back and were evaluated at 6 days.

Indicated time point: patch test 2, 6 weeks after DPC sensitization. Treatment reported: therapeutic diphenylcyclopropenone sensitization with weekly scalp DPC. Regarding the study as a whole: Healthy individuals' immune responses may differ from those of donors, who had alopecia.

The chain is built from TRBV15 and TRBJ1-5; 12 nucleotides align to TRBD1. Specimen: whole blood, collected in connection with sensitization to the hapten diphenylcyclopropenone (DPC). This sequence was found in a man aged 35-49 years with alopecia areata. Some clones in this sample may be carry-over from other donors' samples. The CDR3 protein is CATSAGQGAVSNQPQHF. Written as DNA, the CDR3 is TGTGCCACCAGCGCGGGACAGGGGGCAGTAAGCAATCAGCCCCAGCATTTT.